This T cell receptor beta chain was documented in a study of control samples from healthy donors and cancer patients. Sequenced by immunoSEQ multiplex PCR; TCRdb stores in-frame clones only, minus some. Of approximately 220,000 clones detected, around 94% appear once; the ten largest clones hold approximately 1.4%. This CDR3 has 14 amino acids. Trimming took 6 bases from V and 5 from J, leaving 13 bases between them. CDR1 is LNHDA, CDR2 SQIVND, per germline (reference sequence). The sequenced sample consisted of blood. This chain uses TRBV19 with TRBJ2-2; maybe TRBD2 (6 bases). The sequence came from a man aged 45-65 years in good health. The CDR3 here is CASRWQEGTGELFF. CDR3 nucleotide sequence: TGTGCCAGTAGATGGCAGGAGGGAACCGGGGAGCTGTTTTTT.